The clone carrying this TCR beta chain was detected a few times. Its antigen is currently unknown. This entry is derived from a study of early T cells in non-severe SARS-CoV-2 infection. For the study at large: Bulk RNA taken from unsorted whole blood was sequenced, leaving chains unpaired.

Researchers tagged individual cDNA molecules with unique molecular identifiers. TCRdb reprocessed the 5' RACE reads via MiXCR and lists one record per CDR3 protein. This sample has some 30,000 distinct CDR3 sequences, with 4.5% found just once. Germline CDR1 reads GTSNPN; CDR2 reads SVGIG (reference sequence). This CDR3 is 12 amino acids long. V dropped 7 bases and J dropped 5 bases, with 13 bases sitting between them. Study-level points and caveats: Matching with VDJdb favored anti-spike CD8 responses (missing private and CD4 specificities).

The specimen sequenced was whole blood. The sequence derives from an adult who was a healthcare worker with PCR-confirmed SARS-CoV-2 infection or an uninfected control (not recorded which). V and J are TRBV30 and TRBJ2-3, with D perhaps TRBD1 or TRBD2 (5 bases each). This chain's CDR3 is CASTSGGDTQYF. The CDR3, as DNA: TGTGCCTCTACATCTGGGGGAGATACGCAGTATTTT.